Following are 19 T cell receptor beta chains from one sample sequenced in a study of T cell responses to AZD1222 COVID-19 vaccine. The table came from immunoSEQ multiplex PCR; TCRdb's copy has only in-frame clones and leaves some out. The sample lists around 94,000 clones, around 82% seen once, with about a sixth in the top ten. Sequencing was performed on peripheral blood, taken on day 0 of AZD1222 vaccination. The receptors were sampled from an adult in good health.

V and J are TRBV12-3 or TRBV12-4 and TRBJ2-1; D possibly matches TRBD1 or TRBD2 (5 bases each). V lost 8 bases, J lost 8 bases, and 16 bases lay in between. This CDR3 contains 13 residues. In nucleotides, the CDR3 is TGTGCCAGCCGGGGCCTCTACGGACATGAGCAGTTCTTC. It is translated as CASRGLYGHEQFF.

The chain combines TRBV19 with TRBJ1-2; no clear D gene. CDR3 length equals 13 residues. CDR1 is LNHDA, CDR2 SQIVND, per germline (reference sequence). Trimming took off 5 bases at V and 4 bases at J, with 11 bases between the two ends. CDR3 bases: TGTGCCAGTAGTTTCCCTCCTGGCTATGGCTACACCTTC. The encoded protein is CASSFPPGYGYTF.

V is TRBV28 and J is TRBJ1-5, with 7 bases lining up with TRBD1. Per germline, CDR1 MDHEN and CDR2 SYDVKM. CDR3 length: 15 amino acids. The junction had 4 bases not matched to a gene; V was cut back by 5 bases and J by 0 bases. The CDR3 reads CASSLAGGSNQPQHF. The CDR3 nucleotides are TGTGCCAGCAGTCTGGCAGGGGGTAGCAATCAGCCCCAGCATTTT.

The chain is built from TRBV7-3 and TRBJ2-1, with D maybe TRBD1 (6 bases). Germline V CDR1 and CDR2: SGHTA, FQGTGA. The V end was cut by 6 bases, the J end by 1 base, with 10 bases between. This CDR3 comprises 14 residues. The CDR3 sequence is CASSTGISYNEQFF. For the CDR3, the DNA is TGTGCCAGCAGTACAGGGATTTCCTACAATGAGCAGTTCTTC.

CDR3 region: CASSIDGGLYSGANVLTF. The CDR3 DNA follows: TGTGCCAGTAGTATAGATGGGGGGCTTTACTCTGGGGCCAACGTCCTGACTTTC. The rearrangement links TRBV19 to TRBJ2-6; D may correspond to TRBD1 or TRBD2 (6 bases each). V lost 0 bases to trimming and J lost 0 bases, with 12 bases between them. Germline V gene sequence: CDR1 LNHDA, CDR2 SQIVND (reference sequence). The CDR3 is 18 amino acids.

The V and J genes are TRBV11-2 and TRBJ1-1; no clear D gene. From germline, CDR1 is SGHAT and CDR2 FQNNGV. The CDR3 totals 14 residues. Trimming removed 4 bases at V and 4 bases at J, with 13 bases between. The CDR3 loop reads CASSSQRGGTEAFF. The CDR3 bases are TGTGCCAGCAGCTCCCAGCGGGGAGGCACTGAAGCTTTCTTT.

V and J are TRBV19 and TRBJ2-5, with D hard to call. V dropped 2 bases and J dropped 2 bases, with 6 bases sitting between them. Per germline, CDR1 LNHDA and CDR2 SQIVND (reference sequence). This CDR3 is 13 amino acids long. The CDR3 coding sequence is TGTGCCAGTAGTATAAACGTTCAAGAGACCCAGTACTTC. Protein product: CASSINVQETQYF.

This clone was observed a few times. The CDR3 spells CASSQREPGEQYF. CDR3 DNA sequence: TGTGCCAGCTCACAGCGGGAGCCCGGCGAGCAGTACTTC. This sequence joins TRBV18 and TRBJ2-7; 8 nucleotides match TRBD2. Unmatched junction bases numbered 5, after V lost 4 bases and J lost 6 bases. CDR3 size: 13 residues. Germline V gives CDR1 KGHSH, CDR2 LQKENI.

J is TRBJ2-1 and V is TRBV6-2 or TRBV6-3; 7 bases fit TRBD1. Germline V gene lookup returns CDR1 MNHEY and CDR2 SVGEGT. J was trimmed by 8 bases and V by 5 bases; bases with no gene match: 12. The CDR3 consists of 15 residues. CDR3 in DNA: TGTGCCAGCAGTACTCCGAGACAGGGCTTCCATGAGCAGTTCTTC. This encodes CASSTPRQGFHEQFF.

The chain recombines TRBV4-3 with TRBJ2-1, with 12 bases that match TRBD2. The trim removed 0 bases at V and 8 bases at J, leaving 11 bases unmatched. The germline V gene has CDR1 LGHNA and CDR2 YSLEER. The CDR3 consists of 18 residues. The CDR3 region is CASSQDRSASGRGYEQFF. The CDR3 DNA reads as TGCGCCAGCAGCCAAGATAGGTCGGCTAGCGGGAGGGGGTATGAGCAGTTCTTC.

Ten or more counts support this clone. The V gene is TRBV5-5, the J gene TRBJ1-1; D not certain. Germline CDR1 reads SGHKS; CDR2 reads YYEKEE (reference sequence). The CDR3 is 16 residues long. V dropped 0 bases and J dropped 6 bases, with 18 bases sitting between them. As DNA, the CDR3 is TGTGCCAGCAGCTTGGAAGCTAGGGTCGTGGTGGCTGAAGCTTTCTTT. Protein: CASSLEARVVVAEAFF.

The J gene is TRBJ1-5, the V gene TRBV7-8; D is unresolved. CDR3 length equals 15 residues. The germline CDR1 and CDR2 sequences are SGHVS and FQNEAQ. Trimming stripped 1 base from V and 1 base from J, with 8 bases between. CDR3 region: CASSLERQSNQPQHF. The CDR3 DNA is TGTGCCAGCAGCTTAGAGAGGCAGAGCAATCAGCCCCAGCATTTT. Combining the CDR3 with reference TRBV7-8 and TRBJ1-5 gives the whole variable domain GAGVSQSPRYKVAKRGQDVALRCDPISGHVSLFWYQQALGQGPEFLTYFQNEAQLDKSGLPSDRFFAERPEGSVSTLKIQRTQQEDSAVYLCASSLERQSNQPQHFGDGTRLSIL.

DNA for the CDR3: TGTGCCAGCAGCCCCTTTATTGCCAGGGCGAACACTGAAGCTTTCTTT. The encoded protein is CASSPFIARANTEAFF. The V call is TRBV27, the J call TRBJ1-1; maybe TRBD1 (5 bases). The CDR3 spans 16 residues. Germline V gene sequence: CDR1 MNHEY, CDR2 SMNVEV (reference sequence). The ends were cut back, 6 bases at V and 1 base at J, with 18 bases in the middle.

This chain joins TRBV27 and TRBJ1-5; maybe TRBD1 (6 bases). This CDR3 contains 15 residues. The V and J ends lost 7 bases and 3 bases respectively, with 16 bases between them. In germline, CDR1 is MNHEY, CDR2 SMNVEV (reference sequence). This chain's CDR3 is CASKLGGDNNQPQHF. DNA for the CDR3: TGTGCCAGCAAGTTAGGGGGGGACAACAATCAGCCCCAGCATTTT.

This clone is classed as medium-sized. This chain connects TRBV6-2 or TRBV6-3 to TRBJ2-7; 7 bases line up with TRBD1. This CDR3 region has 15 residues. Germline loops: CDR1 MNHEY, CDR2 SVGEGT. The V gene end was trimmed by 1 base and the J gene end by 7 bases; junction bases not matched to a gene: 10. The CDR3 region has the DNA TGTGCCAGCAGTTACTTAGGGGGCGCGTTATCGGAGCAGTACTTC. The encoded protein is CASSYLGGALSEQYF.

The J gene is TRBJ1-1, the V gene TRBV6-5; possibly TRBD1 for D (6 bases). Germline assignment: CDR1 MNHEY and CDR2 SVGAGI. This CDR3 contains 15 residues. Trimming removed 5 bases from V and 2 bases from J, with 15 bases in between. The CDR3 bases are TGTGCCAGCAGTCCCGGCGACAGGCATAACACTGAAGCTTTCTTT. This codes for CASSPGDRHNTEAFF.

The CDR3 sequence: CASSPTGANTEAFF. CDR3 nucleotide sequence: TGCGCCAGCAGCCCGACAGGGGCCAACACTGAAGCTTTCTTT. V gene TRBV5-1 combines with J gene TRBJ1-1; 8 bases line up with TRBD1. J lost 2 bases, V lost 4 bases, and 4 bases had no gene match. The length of the CDR3 is 14 residues. Germline V CDR1 and CDR2: SGHRS, YFSETQ. The full variable domain, its missing parts supplied by reference TRBV5-1 and TRBJ1-1, is KAGVTQTPRYLIKTRGQQVTLSCSPISGHRSVSWYQQTPGQGLQFLFEYFSETQRNKGNFPGRFSGRQFSNSRSEMNVSTLELGDSALYLCASSPTGANTEAFFGQGTRLTVV.

The rearrangement links TRBV4-3 to TRBJ1-1; D gene uncertain. The germline CDR1 and CDR2 sequences are LGHNA and YSLEER. The V end lost 0 bases, the J end lost 0 bases, and 14 bases lay between the germline ends. CDR3 length: 17 amino acids. The CDR3 DNA reads as TGCGCCAGCAGCCAAGATTTGCCAGGTAGGCTGAACACTGAAGCTTTCTTT. The encoded protein is CASSQDLPGRLNTEAFF.

On this clone itself: This same CDR3 is encoded by further DNA sequences in the sample. This chain connects TRBV4-3 to TRBJ1-6; tentatively, D is TRBD1 (5 bases). The CDR3 totals 16 residues. Germline V gene sequence: CDR1 LGHNA, CDR2 YSLEER. Between the trimmed V and J ends, which lost 1 base and 0 bases, there was a span of 7 bases. The chain's CDR3 is CASSQGGSSYNSPLHF. The CDR3 bases are TGCGCCAGCAGCCAAGGGGGCAGCTCCTATAATTCACCCCTCCACTTT.